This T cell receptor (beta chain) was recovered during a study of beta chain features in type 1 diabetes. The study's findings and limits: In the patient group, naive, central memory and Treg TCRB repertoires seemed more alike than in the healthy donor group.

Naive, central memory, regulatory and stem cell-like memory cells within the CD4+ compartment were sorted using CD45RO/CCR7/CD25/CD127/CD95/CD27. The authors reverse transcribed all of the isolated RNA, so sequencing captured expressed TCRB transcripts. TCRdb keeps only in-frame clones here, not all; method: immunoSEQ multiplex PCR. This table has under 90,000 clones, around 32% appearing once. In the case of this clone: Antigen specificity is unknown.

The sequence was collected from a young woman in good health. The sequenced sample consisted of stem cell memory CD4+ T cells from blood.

The CDR3 spells CASSPSPYGYTF. The CDR3, as DNA: TGTGCCAGCAGTCCGTCCCCCTATGGCTACACCTTC. The gene calls are TRBV6-5 and TRBJ1-2; D ambiguous. The germline gives CDR1 MNHEY, CDR2 SVGAGI. This CDR3 region has 12 residues. The germline V and J ends were trimmed by 5 bases and 4 bases, with 8 bases remaining between them.